These T cell receptor beta chains were read from a single sample in a study of OX40 agonist ivuxolimab in advanced cancers. Profiling relied on immunoSEQ multiplex PCR, and the TCRdb table lists in-frame clones only, not all of them. The table records about 76,000 clones, 85% of them present only once. Sequences were derived from CD4+ or CD8+ T cells sorted from blood, sampled in a trial of the OX40 agonist ivuxolimab. The receptors derive from an adult with an advanced solid tumor such as melanoma, head and neck, liver or kidney cancer. The CDR3 runs from the conserved cysteine through the conserved F or W. The D gene is left open where the match is weak. Some rows have no size entry. The others give once, few or many, or a class for an expanded clone.

j_call,clone_size,d_call,v_call,cdr3_nt,cdr3_aa
TRBJ2-1,NA,NA,TRBV6-5,TGTGCCAGCAGTTACTCCTCCTACAATGAACAGTTCTTC,CASSYSSYNEQFF
TRBJ2-2,NA,NA,TRBV7-9,TGTGCCAGCTCGCCGGGTCGAGGGGGAGGTTACACCGGGGAGCTGTTTTTT,CASSPGRGGGYTGELFF
TRBJ2-5,NA,TRBD1,TRBV23-1,TGCGCCAGCATTCCGGACAGGGAGTCTAGGGAGGAGCAAGAGACCCAGTACTTC,CASIPDRESREEQETQYF
TRBJ2-1,NA,NA,TRBV5-1,TGCGCCAGCAGCGGGACAAGCCACAATGAGCAGTTCTTC,CASSGTSHNEQFF
TRBJ1-5,few,NA,TRBV7-9,TGTGCCAGCAGCCCGGACGGGCTTAGCAATCAGCCCCAGCATTTT,CASSPDGLSNQPQHF
TRBJ2-5,NA,TRBD1,TRBV19,TGTGCCACTGATAGGGGACAGGCCTCGGGGGAGACCCAGTACTTC,CATDRGQASGETQYF
TRBJ2-7,NA,NA,TRBV18,TGTGCCAGCTCACCTCCTTCCCAGGCCGGCTACGAGCAGTACTTC,CASSPPSQAGYEQYF
TRBJ1-4,NA,TRBD1,TRBV28,TGTGCCAGCACTTTAACCGGGACAGCTAATGAAAAACTGTTTTTT,CASTLTGTANEKLFF
TRBJ2-1,NA,NA,TRBV5-1,TGCGCCAGCACTCTGGATGGTCCGGCGCGGTACAATGAGCAGTTCTTC,CASTLDGPARYNEQFF
TRBJ2-1,NA,NA,TRBV19,TGTGCCAGTAGTGACCCGGGAACCTACAATGAGCAGTTCTTC,CASSDPGTYNEQFF
TRBJ2-1,NA,TRBD2,TRBV5-1,TGCGCCAGCAGCTCCTGGACTAGCGGGAGGCGATACAATGAGCAGTTCTTC,CASSSWTSGRRYNEQFF
TRBJ2-7,NA,NA,TRBV10-1,TGCGCCAGCAGCGTCGGTCTAGTCTACGAGCAGTACTTC,CASSVGLVYEQYF
TRBJ2-2,NA,NA,TRBV9,TGTGCCAGCAGCCCTCGGGGGGCCGACACCGGGGAGCTGTTTTTT,CASSPRGADTGELFF
TRBJ2-5,NA,NA,TRBV28,TGTGCCAGCAGTCCATTATCCGGATACCAAGAGACCCAGTACTTC,CASSPLSGYQETQYF
TRBJ2-3,NA,TRBD2,TRBV7-2,TGTGCCAGCAGCCCTGGACTAGCGTCAAGCACAGATACGCAGTATTTT,CASSPGLASSTDTQYF
TRBJ1-4,NA,TRBD1,TRBV25-1,TGTGCCAGCACTCCCCAGGGACAGGGGGCCGGAAAACTGTTTTTT,CASTPQGQGAGKLFF
TRBJ2-3,NA,TRBD1,TRBV7-6,TGTGCCAGCAGCTTAGCATCGGACAGGGTTATAGATACGCAGTATTTT,CASSLASDRVIDTQYF
TRBJ1-1,NA,NA,TRBV5-1,TGCGCCAGCAGCTGGACACTTAACACTGAAGCTTTCTTT,CASSWTLNTEAFF
TRBJ2-1,NA,NA,TRBV7-3,TGTGCCAGCAGCTCCGGTCGGGGTGCTTACAATGAGCAGTTCTTC,CASSSGRGAYNEQFF
TRBJ2-7,NA,TRBD1,TRBV6-1,TGTGCCAGCAGTGATGGACAGGGGGCGATCGGGTACGAGCAGTACTTC,CASSDGQGAIGYEQYF
TRBJ1-4,NA,TRBD1,TRBV5-5,TGTGCCAGCAGCTTACTAAGACAGGGCGATGAAAAACTGTTTTTT,CASSLLRQGDEKLFF
TRBJ2-5,NA,TRBD2,TRBV19,TGTGCCAGTAGTCCGGGACTAGCGGGGGCCCGCAAAGAGACCCAGTACTTC,CASSPGLAGARKETQYF
TRBJ2-7,NA,TRBD1,TRBV7-9,TGTGCCAGCAGCTCGACAGGGGATTCCTACGAGCAGTACTTC,CASSSTGDSYEQYF
TRBJ2-4,once,NA,TRBV6-6,TGTGCCAGCAGTCAGGACAGACAGAATCAGTACTTC,CASSQDRQNQYF
TRBJ2-7,few,TRBD1,TRBV19,TGTGCCAGTAGTAGGGACAGGCGCTACGAGCAGTACTTC,CASSRDRRYEQYF
TRBJ2-7,NA,TRBD1,TRBV6-5,TGTGCCAGCAGTTACTACGGGACAGGACCATCCTACGAGCAGTACTTC,CASSYYGTGPSYEQYF
TRBJ2-3,NA,NA,TRBV7-9,TGTGCCAGCAGCCTGGGGCCGATAGGGGACACAGATACGCAGTATTTT,CASSLGPIGDTDTQYF
TRBJ2-5,NA,TRBD1,TRBV30,TGTGCCTGGATTCCGGGACAGAGAGGCCCCCAGTACTTC,CAWIPGQRGPQYF
TRBJ1-2,NA,NA,TRBV7-2,TGTGCCAGCAGCCCAAGAGTCTCTTCTCATGGCTACACCTTC,CASSPRVSSHGYTF
TRBJ1-4,NA,NA,TRBV28,TGTGCCAGCCGGTCGGGGGGAAATGAAAAACTGTTTTTT,CASRSGGNEKLFF
TRBJ2-1,NA,NA,TRBV5-4,TGTGCCAGTTTCACGACGGGGTTAAAGGCGCAGTTCTTC,CASFTTGLKAQFF
TRBJ2-5,NA,TRBD1,TRBV28,TGTGCCAGCAGTTCCCAGACAGGGGTCGAGACCCAGTACTTC,CASSSQTGVETQYF
TRBJ2-3,NA,NA,TRBV6-6,TGTGCCAGCACCACGGGCGGAGATACGCAGTATTTT,CASTTGGDTQYF
TRBJ2-1,NA,TRBD1,TRBV19,TGTGCCAGTAGTTGGGACAGGGACCCCTACAATGAGCAGTTCTTC,CASSWDRDPYNEQFF
TRBJ1-2,NA,NA,TRBV5-5,TGTGCCAGCAGCTTACAAGGGAACTATGGCTACACCTTC,CASSLQGNYGYTF
TRBJ1-2,few,NA,TRBV6-1,TGTGCCAGCAAATTAGAGGGGAACGTTGGGTATGGCTACACCTTC,CASKLEGNVGYGYTF
TRBJ2-3,NA,NA,TRBV19,TGTGCCAGTAGTGATCGGACAGCTTATACGCAGTATTTT,CASSDRTAYTQYF
TRBJ1-5,NA,NA,TRBV2,TGTGCCAGCAGGAAGGATAGCAATCAGCCCCAGCATTTT,CASRKDSNQPQHF
TRBJ1-1,NA,NA,TRBV21-1,TGTGCCAGCAGCCCAGGTGCGGAGGGTGAAGCTTTCTTT,CASSPGAEGEAFF
TRBJ2-2,few,NA,TRBV7-9,TGTGCCAGCAGCTTAGGACAGGGGGAGCTGTTTTTT,CASSLGQGELFF
TRBJ1-4,NA,TRBD1,TRBV10-3,TGTGCCATCAGTGAGTCGGACAGGGGGCCGACTAATGAAAAACTGTTTTTT,CAISESDRGPTNEKLFF
TRBJ2-7,NA,NA,TRBV10-3,TGTGCCATCAGTGAGCGGGGAGACGACGAGCAGTACTTC,CAISERGDDEQYF
TRBJ1-2,NA,NA,TRBV7-2,TGTGCCAGCAGCTTAGTGAGGGAAAGCGGCTACACCTTC,CASSLVRESGYTF
TRBJ1-5,NA,NA,TRBV11-1,TGTGCCAGCAGCCCGGATCACAATCAGCCCCAGCATTTT,CASSPDHNQPQHF
TRBJ2-5,NA,TRBD2,TRBV5-1,TGCGCCAGCAGCTTGGCTAGCGGGACTGAGACCCAGTACTTC,CASSLASGTETQYF
TRBJ2-2,NA,NA,TRBV27,TGTGCCAGCAGTTGGAGTTGGACACGGATAAACACCGGGGAGCTGTTTTTT,CASSWSWTRINTGELFF
TRBJ2-1,NA,NA,TRBV2,TGTGCCAGCAGTGTAGGGCAGGGTCAGGCCAATGAGCAGTTCTTC,CASSVGQGQANEQFF
TRBJ1-1,NA,NA,TRBV10-3,TGTGCCATCCGGGACCGGGAAGGCACTGAAGCTTTCTTT,CAIRDREGTEAFF